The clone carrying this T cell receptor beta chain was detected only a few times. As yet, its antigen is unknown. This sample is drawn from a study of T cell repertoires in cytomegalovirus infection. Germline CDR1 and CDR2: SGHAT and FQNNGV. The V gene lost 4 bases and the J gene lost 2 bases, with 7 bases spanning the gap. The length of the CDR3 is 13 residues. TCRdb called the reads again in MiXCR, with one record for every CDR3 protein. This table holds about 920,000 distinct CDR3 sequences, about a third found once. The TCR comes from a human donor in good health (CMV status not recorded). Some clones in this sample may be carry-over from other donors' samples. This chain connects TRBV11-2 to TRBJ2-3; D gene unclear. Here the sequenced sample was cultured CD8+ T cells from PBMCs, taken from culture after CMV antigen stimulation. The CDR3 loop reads CASSSYTTDTQYF. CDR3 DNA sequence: TGTGCCAGCAGCTCCTATACCACAGATACGCAGTATTTT.